These 29 T cell receptor beta chains were sequenced from one sample in a study of T cell repertoires in aging, cancer and after chemotherapy. TRB rearrangements spanning V, D and J were amplified using mixed TRB-A/B primers. Each CDR3 protein is one row after TCRdb ran MiXCR on the multiplex PCR reads. The table records roughly 5,000 distinct CDR3 sequences, about two thirds of them present only once. The template was genomic DNA from peripheral blood, not RNA. The sequenced sample consisted of blood. The origin of the receptors is a human donor with a solid tumor.

About this clonotype itself: At one end the junction does not follow the germline gene, possibly because of a read error. This chain uses TRBV5-1 with TRBJ2-3; 8 bases are shared with TRBD2. The CDR3 has 18 residues. The germline V gene encodes CDR1 SGHRS and CDR2 YFSETQ. The CDR3 bases are TGTGCCAGCAGCTCCGGGGTAGCGGGAAGAGGGGGCACAGATACGCAGTATTTT. Its translation is CASSSGVAGRGGTDTQYF.

The genes are TRBV7-6 and TRBJ1-2, with unresolved D. The CDR3 is 14 residues long. Germline V lookup: CDR1 SGHVS, CDR2 FNYEAQ. Trimming stripped 3 bases from V and 0 bases from J, with 8 bases between. The CDR3 loop reads CASSFSTTNYGYTF. As DNA, the CDR3 is TGTGCCAGCAGCTTCTCGACAACTAACTATGGCTACACCTTC.

This clonotype came up a few times. Here the CDR3 reads CASRTVQYGYTF. CDR3 nucleotides: TGTGCCAGCAGGACAGTTCAGTATGGCTACACCTTC. This chain connects TRBV27 to TRBJ1-2, with a weak D call TRBD1 (5 bases). Trimming removed 6 bases at V and 5 bases at J, with 10 bases between. Germline-derived CDR1 and CDR2 are MNHEY and SMNVEV (reference sequence). The length of the CDR3 is 12 residues.

V usage is TRBV5-6 and J usage is TRBJ1-2; D uncertain. Between the trimmed V and J ends, which lost 6 bases and 3 bases, there was a span of 15 bases. The CDR3 spans 14 residues. Germline CDR1 SGHDT, CDR2 YYEEEE. CDR3: CASTTADAYYGYTF. The CDR3 nucleotides read TGTGCCAGCACCACGGCGGACGCCTACTATGGCTACACCTTC.

CDR3 amino acids: CASGRTGLNTEAFF. In DNA, the CDR3 is TGCGCCAGCGGCCGGACAGGGCTTAACACTGAAGCTTTCTTT. The rearrangement uses TRBV5-1 and TRBJ1-1; TRBD1 matches at 8 bases. CDR1 and CDR2 (germline): SGHRS, YFSETQ. The CDR3 length is 14 residues. Losses at the gene ends were 7 bases for V and 2 bases for J; bases not matched to a gene: 7.

The chain links TRBV6-4 to TRBJ2-3; 9 nucleotides line up with TRBD2. From germline, CDR1 is MRHNA and CDR2 SNTAGT. V shed 2 bases and J 2 bases; nucleotides not matched to a gene: 2. The CDR3 runs 15 residues. In nucleotides, the CDR3 is TGTGCCAGCAGTGACGGCGGGGGGGCCACAGATACGCAGTATTTT. It yields the protein CASSDGGGATDTQYF.

This chain uses TRBV19 with TRBJ1-1, with 11 positions matching TRBD1. This CDR3 spans 13 amino acids. The ends lost 4 bases at V and 11 bases at J; junction bases unmatched: 6. CDR1 is LNHDA, CDR2 SQIVND, per germline (reference sequence). Here the CDR3 DNA reads TGTGCCAGTAGTACCAGGGACAGGGGGACGGCTTTCTTT. Translating gives CASSTRDRGTAFF.

J is TRBJ2-7 and V is TRBV6-6; D is undetermined. V was shortened by 0 bases and J by 2 bases, with 14 bases between the two germline ends. The CDR3 covers 16 residues. Per the germline V gene, CDR1 is MNHNY and CDR2 is SVGAGI (reference sequence). CDR3 sequence: CASSYSNWSSTYEQYF. CDR3 nucleotides: TGTGCCAGCAGTTACTCGAATTGGAGTTCTACCTACGAGCAGTACTTC.

There are a few counts of this clonotype. The gene calls are TRBV11-3 and TRBJ2-7; D not certain. This CDR3 is 15 amino acids long. The V end lost 0 bases, the J end lost 1 base, and 10 bases lay between the germline ends. The germline gives CDR1 SGHNT, CDR2 YENEEA. The CDR3 coding sequence is TGTGCCAGCAGCTTAGATCTAAGCTATTCCTACGAGCAGTACTTC. It codes for CASSLDLSYSYEQYF.

The gene calls are TRBV6-2 or TRBV6-3 and TRBJ1-5; no clear D. This CDR3 is built from 12 residues. Germline CDR1 is MNHEY and CDR2 is SVGEGT. V was trimmed by 4 bases and J by 4 bases, leaving 5 bases between them. This CDR3 is CASSFTNQPQHF. CDR3 DNA sequence: TGTGCCAGCAGTTTTACAAATCAGCCCCAGCATTTT.

The gene calls are TRBV5-5 and TRBJ2-1; D not certain. CDR3 length: 16 amino acids. CDR1 is SGHKS, CDR2 YYEKEE, per germline (reference sequence). The germline V and J ends were trimmed by 1 base and 0 bases, with 11 bases remaining between them. The CDR3 DNA is TGTGCCAGCAGCTTGAGTTTGAGCAGCTCCTACAATGAGCAGTTCTTC. Translated: CASSLSLSSSYNEQFF.

V and J are TRBV7-3 and TRBJ1-1; 7 nucleotides align to TRBD1. The ends lost 4 bases at V and 1 base at J; junction bases unmatched: 6. From germline, CDR1 is SGHTA and CDR2 FQGTGA. The CDR3 sequence is 15 residues long. CDR3 DNA: TGTGCCAGCAGCTATGCCGGGACAGCGAACACTGAAGCTTTCTTT. This translates into CASSYAGTANTEAFF.

This chain joins TRBV20-1 and TRBJ2-3; possible D gene TRBD2, 5 bases. Germline values: CDR1 DFQATT, CDR2 SNEGSKA (reference sequence). With 6 bases removed from V and 0 bases from J, the gap between germline ends came to 16 bases. The length of the CDR3 is 15 residues. The CDR3 bases are TGCAGTGCGGAAAGGAGGCTTACTAGCACAGATACGCAGTATTTT. Amino acid sequence: CSAERRLTSTDTQYF.

V and J are TRBV20-1 and TRBJ1-5; 8 bases line up with TRBD1. The ends lost 4 bases at V and 6 bases at J; junction bases unmatched: 2. The CDR3 is made up of 12 amino acids. In germline, CDR1 is DFQATT, CDR2 SNEGSKA (reference sequence). The CDR3 here is CSATGGGQPQHF. The CDR3 DNA sequence: TGCAGTGCTACAGGGGGCGGTCAGCCCCAGCATTTT.

The chain carries TRBV29-1 and TRBJ2-5; tentatively, D is TRBD1 or TRBD2 (6 bases each). The CDR3 extends over 11 amino acids. From germline, CDR1 is SQVTM and CDR2 ANQGSEA. With 8 bases removed from V and 6 bases from J, the gap between germline ends came to 13 bases. The CDR3 DNA reads as TGCAGCCTCGTAGGGGGGAAGACCCAGTACTTC. The encoded protein is CSLVGGKTQYF.

The rearrangement links TRBV20-1 to TRBJ2-1, with a tentative D call TRBD2 (5 bases). V lost 0 bases to trimming and J lost 10 bases, with 19 bases between them. The CDR3 spans 15 residues. Germline V gene lookup returns CDR1 DFQATT and CDR2 SNEGSKA (reference sequence). In DNA form, the CDR3 reads TGCAGTGCTAGAGACACCCTGAGGGCAAAGGACGAGCAGTTCTTC. Amino acids: CSARDTLRAKDEQFF.

The chain has TRBV27 and TRBJ1-6; no reliable D call. Between the trimmed V and J ends, which lost 2 bases and 1 base, there was a span of 6 bases. The CDR3 spans 15 residues. Germline V gene lookup returns CDR1 MNHEY and CDR2 SMNVEV (reference sequence). This chain's CDR3 is CASSLGLSYNSPLHF. The DNA of the CDR3 is TGTGCCAGCAGTTTAGGGTTGTCCTATAATTCACCCCTCCACTTT.

V gene TRBV19 combines with J gene TRBJ2-7; no reliable D call. Germline-derived CDR1 and CDR2 are LNHDA and SQIVND (reference sequence). The CDR3 contains 11 residues. Trimming removed 5 bases from V and 10 bases from J, with 12 bases in between. CDR3 protein: CASSHSETQYF. CDR3 sequence (DNA): TGTGCCAGTAGTCATTCGGAGACACAGTACTTC.

This chain joins TRBV20-1 and TRBJ2-6, with D uncertain. This CDR3 comprises 15 residues. The V gene's germline CDR1 is DFQATT and CDR2 SNEGSKA (reference sequence). Trimming shortened V by 1 base and J by 2 bases, and 9 bases separated the two germline ends. DNA of the CDR3: TGCAGTGCTAGAGGTTCAGGCGCTGGGGCCAACGTCCTGACTTTC. The encoded protein is CSARGSGAGANVLTF.

Remarks on this clonotype: Compared with germline, one end of the junction differs, possibly owing to a read error. V is TRBV19 and J is TRBJ1-4; D gene unclear. The germline CDR1 and CDR2 sequences are LNHDA and SQIVND (reference sequence). The CDR3 contains 14 residues. DNA of the CDR3: TGTGTCAGTAGTATCCCAGGAACTAATGAAAAACTGTTTTTT. Protein: CVSSIPGTNEKLFF.

The chain links TRBV19 to TRBJ1-1; D possibly corresponds to TRBD1 (5 bases). The V end was cut by 3 bases, the J end by 2 bases, with 13 bases between. This CDR3 has 15 amino acids. Germline V gene data show CDR1 as LNHDA and CDR2 as SQIVND (reference sequence). CDR3 in amino acids: CASSIWGTYNTEAFF. Written as DNA, the CDR3 is TGTGCCAGTAGTATCTGGGGGACCTATAACACTGAAGCTTTCTTT.

This chain connects TRBV4-2 to TRBJ1-2, with a possible D match to TRBD1 (6 bases). Germline V gene lookup returns CDR1 LGHNA and CDR2 YNFKEQ. The CDR3 extends over 15 amino acids. V gave up 0 bases and J gave up 2 bases, with 10 bases separating them. The DNA of the CDR3 is TGTGCCAGCAGCCAAGAATCGGGGGGCAACTATGGCTACACCTTC. Translating gives CASSQESGGNYGYTF.

V and J are TRBV7-2 and TRBJ2-3; the D gene is possibly TRBD1 (5 bases). Per germline, CDR1 SGHTA and CDR2 FQGNSA. This CDR3 region has 12 residues. The V and J ends lost 4 bases and 4 bases respectively, with 6 bases between them. The CDR3 is CASSWGADTQYF. In nucleotides, the CDR3 is TGTGCCAGCAGCTGGGGCGCAGATACGCAGTATTTT.

The V gene is TRBV5-4, the J gene TRBJ2-3, with a possible D match to TRBD1 (6 bases). V was clipped by 5 bases and J by 0 bases, with 13 bases between them. CDR1 is SGHNT and CDR2 is YYREEE in the germline V gene (reference sequence). The CDR3 runs 15 residues. The CDR3 protein is CASSWDIPSTDTQYF. CDR3 DNA: TGTGCCAGCAGTTGGGACATTCCTAGCACAGATACGCAGTATTTT.

This clonotype was counted a single time. This chain links TRBV19 with TRBJ2-1, with TRBD2 identical over 11 bases. Germline V gives CDR1 LNHDA, CDR2 SQIVND (reference sequence). This CDR3 has 18 amino acids. The V gene end was trimmed by 5 bases and the J gene end by 4 bases; junction bases not matched to a gene: 13. Written as DNA, the CDR3 is TGTGCCAGTAGTTCGCGAGGACGGGGGACTAGCGGATACAATGAGCAGTTCTTC. It codes for CASSSRGRGTSGYNEQFF.

A single count supports this clonotype. The chain carries TRBV6-4 and TRBJ2-3; TRBD2 agrees at 10 bases. Germline values: CDR1 MRHNA, CDR2 SNTAGT. This CDR3 comprises 15 residues. Trimming took 5 bases from V and 2 from J; bases not matched to a gene: 4. The CDR3 coding sequence is TGTGCCAGCAGTCAGCTAGCGGGGGCCACAGATACGCAGTATTTT. Translating gives CASSQLAGATDTQYF.

This clonotype was seen just once. The J gene is TRBJ1-1, the V gene TRBV11-1; 12 nucleotides line up with TRBD1. Germline CDR1 and CDR2: SGHAT and FQDESV (reference sequence). CDR3 length: 14 residues. The V gene end was trimmed by 5 bases and the J gene end by 6 bases; junction bases not matched to a gene: 4. The CDR3 region is CASSMGQGAAEAFF. DNA for the CDR3: TGTGCCAGCAGCATGGGACAGGGGGCCGCTGAAGCTTTCTTT.

This sequence joins TRBV7-2 and TRBJ2-1; tentative D call: TRBD1 (6 bases). Trimming cost V 5 bases and J 2 bases, with 13 bases left between them. CDR1 and CDR2 from the germline V gene are SGHTA and FQGNSA. This CDR3 is built from 15 residues. The DNA of the CDR3 is TGTGCCAGCAGCCGTCCCCGGGACACCTACAATGAGCAGTTCTTC. It yields the protein CASSRPRDTYNEQFF.

Only a few counts were recorded for this clonotype. CDR3 residues: CASSVTGTQKLFF. The CDR3 DNA reads as TGTGCCAGCAGTGTGACCGGGACACAAAAACTGTTTTTT. The rearrangement joins TRBV6-1 to TRBJ1-4; possible D gene TRBD1, 6 bases. The CDR3 is 13 residues long. V was shortened by 4 bases and J by 9 bases, with 12 bases between the two germline ends. CDR1 is MNHNS and CDR2 is SASEGT in the germline V gene.